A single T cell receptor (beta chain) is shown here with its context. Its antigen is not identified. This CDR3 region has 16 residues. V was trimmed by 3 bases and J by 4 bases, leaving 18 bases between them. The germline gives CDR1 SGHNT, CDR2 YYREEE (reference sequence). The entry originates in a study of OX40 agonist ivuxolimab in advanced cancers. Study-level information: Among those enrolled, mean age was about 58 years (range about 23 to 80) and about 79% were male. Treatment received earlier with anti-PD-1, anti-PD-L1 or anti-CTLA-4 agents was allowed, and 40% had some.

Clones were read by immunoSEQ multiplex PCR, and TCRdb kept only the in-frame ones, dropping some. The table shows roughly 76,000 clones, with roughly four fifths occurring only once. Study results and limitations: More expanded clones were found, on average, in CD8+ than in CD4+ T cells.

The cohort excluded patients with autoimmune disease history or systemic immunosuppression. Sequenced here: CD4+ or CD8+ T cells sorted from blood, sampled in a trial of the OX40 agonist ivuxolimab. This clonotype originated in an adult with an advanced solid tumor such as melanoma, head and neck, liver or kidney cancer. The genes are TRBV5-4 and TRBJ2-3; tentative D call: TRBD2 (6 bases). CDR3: CASSSLGRTGADTQYF. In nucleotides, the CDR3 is TGTGCCAGCAGCTCCCTGGGGCGCACGGGGGCAGATACGCAGTATTTT. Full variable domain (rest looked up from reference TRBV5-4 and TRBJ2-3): ETGVTQSPTHLIKTRGQQVTLRCSSQSGHNTVSWYQQALGQGPQFIFQYYREEENGRGNFPPRFSGLQFPNYSSELNVNALELDDSALYLCASSSLGRTGADTQYFGPGTRLTVL.